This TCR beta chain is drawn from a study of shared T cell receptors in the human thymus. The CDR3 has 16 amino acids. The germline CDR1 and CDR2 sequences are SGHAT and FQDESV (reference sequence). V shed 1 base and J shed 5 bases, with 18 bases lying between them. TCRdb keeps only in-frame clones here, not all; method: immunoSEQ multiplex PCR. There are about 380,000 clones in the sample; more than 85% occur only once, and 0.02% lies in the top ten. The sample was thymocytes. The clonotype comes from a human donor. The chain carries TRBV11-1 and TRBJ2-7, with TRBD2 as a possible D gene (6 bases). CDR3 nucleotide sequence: TGTGCCAGCAGCTTAGTCTTCGTTGCTAGCGCTGACGAGCAGTACTTC. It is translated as CASSLVFVASADEQYF.